The sequence of this TCR beta chain was determined in a study of coeliac disease. Some clones are missing from TCRdb's copy, which holds only in-frame ones; the method was immunoSEQ multiplex PCR. Of just over 4,000 clones in the sample, 64% were seen once. The receptor's source is a woman younger than 45 without celiac disease. The sequenced sample consisted of lymphocytes from the gut lamina propria.

The CDR3 DNA reads TGTGCCAGCAGCTTAGTGAGGGCGGGAAACTATGGCTACACCTTC. Protein sequence: CASSLVRAGNYGYTF. The chain employs TRBV7-8 and TRBJ1-2; D not resolved. The CDR3 runs to 15 residues. Germline CDR1 is SGHVS and CDR2 is FQNEAQ. V was trimmed by 1 base and J by 2 bases, leaving 11 bases between them.